This T cell receptor (beta chain) was observed in a study of cytotoxic CD8 clonotypes in ibrutinib-treated CLL. The wider study: After median 68 months, approximately 14 stayed in remission, about 12 progressed; responses roughly 25 partial, 2 complete.

Here immunoSEQ multiplex PCR was the method, and the copy in TCRdb shows in-frame clones only, minus some. The data contain more than 140,000 clones, approximately 80% of them singletons. The CDR3 runs to 16 residues. V gave up 4 bases and J gave up 2 bases, with 15 bases separating them. Germline CDR1 reads MNHEY; CDR2 reads SVGAGI. The starting material was PBMCs, obtained after 12 months of ibrutinib treatment. The receptor was derived from a human donor with chronic lymphocytic leukemia. The chain couples TRBV6-5 to TRBJ1-3; D may be TRBD1 (6 bases). CDR3 residues: CASSFLYRVPGNTIYF. In DNA form, the CDR3 reads TGTGCCAGCAGTTTCTTGTACAGGGTCCCTGGAAACACCATATATTTT.